This is a list of T cell receptor beta chains from one sample in a study of OX40 agonist ivuxolimab in advanced cancers. Assay: immunoSEQ multiplex PCR; the TCRdb copy retains only in-frame clones and omits some. The sample records 70,000 to 95,000 clones, approximately 83% being singletons. The specimen was CD4+ or CD8+ T cells sorted from blood, collected in a trial of the OX40 agonist ivuxolimab. The receptors were gathered from an adult with an advanced solid tumor such as melanoma, head and neck, liver or kidney cancer. CDR3s include the opening cysteine and the closing phenylalanine or tryptophan. D genes are given only for firm matches. Clone size appears in some rows only: once, few, many, or a class for an expanded clone.

cdr3_length | d_call | j_call | clone_size | v_call | cdr3_aa | cdr3_nt
14 | . | TRBJ2-4 | few | TRBV5-6 | CASSLGSLRDIQYF | TGTGCCAGCAGCTTGGGCAGTCTTCGGGACATTCAGTACTTC
14 | . | TRBJ2-7 | once | TRBV11-2 | CASSLVSGVGEQYF | TGTGCCAGCAGCTTAGTTAGCGGTGTTGGCGAGCAGTACTTC
9 | . | TRBJ2-5 | once | TRBV2 | CAGRETQYF | TGTGCCGGTCGGGAGACCCAGTACTTC
14 | . | TRBJ2-4 | . | TRBV9 | CASSGQRPRNIQYF | TGTGCCAGCAGCGGACAGCGGCCGCGAAACATTCAGTACTTC
16 | TRBD1 | TRBJ2-7 | once | TRBV23-1 | CASSVTAGTGGHEQYF | TGCGCCAGCAGTGTAACGGCCGGGACAGGGGGGCACGAGCAGTACTTC
12 | . | TRBJ1-6 | . | TRBV10-3 | CAISESQFLYHF | TGTGCCATCAGTGAGTCCCAGTTCTTGTACCACTTT
14 | . | TRBJ2-2 | . | TRBV10-1 | CASSGTGGTGELFF | TGCGCCAGCAGTGGCACCGGGGGCACCGGGGAGCTGTTTTTT
13 | . | TRBJ2-7 | . | TRBV7-9 | CASSLRGNYEQYF | TGTGCCAGCAGCTTAAGGGGGAACTACGAGCAGTACTTC
15 | . | TRBJ1-4 | . | TRBV19 | CASSIGQTTNEKLFF | TGTGCCAGTAGTATCGGACAGACAACTAATGAAAAACTGTTTTTT
9 | . | TRBJ1-1 | . | TRBV2 | CATDPEAFF | TGTGCCACCGACCCTGAAGCTTTCTTT
19 | TRBD2 | TRBJ2-3 | . | TRBV9 | CASSVGPSVGTSGRATQYF | TGTGCCAGCAGCGTAGGGCCCTCCGTTGGGACTAGCGGGAGGGCTACGCAGTATTTT
15 | TRBD1 | TRBJ1-4 | . | TRBV11-1 | CASSLRTGGNEKLFF | TGTGCCAGCAGCTTACGGACAGGGGGGAATGAAAAACTGTTTTTT
13 | TRBD1 | TRBJ1-1 | few | TRBV30 | CAAPGTGFIEAFF | TGTGCCGCCCCCGGGACAGGGTTTATTGAAGCTTTCTTT
15 | TRBD2 | TRBJ2-2 | . | TRBV7-3 | CASTPGGRGGGELFF | TGTGCCAGCACTCCGGGCGGGAGGGGAGGCGGGGAGCTGTTTTTT
11 | . | TRBJ2-7 | . | TRBV18 | CASSQREEQYF | TGTGCCAGCTCCCAGAGGGAAGAGCAGTACTTC
15 | . | TRBJ2-3 | few | TRBV15 | CATSREGTGGDTQYF | TGTGCCACCAGCAGAGAGGGTACAGGTGGCGATACGCAGTATTTT
11 | . | TRBJ2-7 | . | TRBV2 | CASYLTYEQYF | TGTGCCAGCTACCTGACCTACGAGCAGTACTTC
14 | . | TRBJ1-3 | . | TRBV30 | CAWSGAFSGNTIYF | TGTGCCTGGAGCGGGGCCTTCTCTGGAAACACCATATATTTT
15 | TRBD1 | TRBJ1-6 | . | TRBV9 | CASSSGDRVGSPLHF | TGTGCCAGCAGCTCCGGGGACAGGGTCGGCTCACCCCTCCACTTT
14 | TRBD1 | TRBJ2-7 | . | TRBV18 | CASSPPGGNYEQYF | TGTGCCAGCTCACCCCCAGGGGGCAACTACGAGCAGTACTTC
14 | . | TRBJ2-5 | few | TRBV4-2 | CASSRGPLGETQYF | TGTGCCAGCAGCCGGGGACCCCTTGGGGAGACCCAGTACTTC
19 | . | TRBJ1-5 | . | TRBV5-3 | CARNPRDSLSPYSNQPQHF | TGTGCCAGAAACCCTCGCGACAGCCTCTCCCCTTATAGCAATCAGCCCCAGCATTTT
16 | TRBD1 | TRBJ1-1 | . | TRBV5-1 | CASSSVIPTGFTEAFF | TGCGCCAGCAGCTCCGTCATACCGACAGGGTTCACTGAAGCTTTCTTT
15 | TRBD2 | TRBJ2-5 | . | TRBV4-2 | CASSQGTRKMETQYF | TGTGCCAGCAGCCAAGGGACTAGAAAGATGGAGACCCAGTACTTC
16 | . | TRBJ1-4 | . | TRBV4-3 | CASSQDWQGGGEKLFF | TGCGCCAGCAGCCAAGATTGGCAGGGAGGAGGTGAAAAACTGTTTTTT
16 | . | TRBJ1-3 | . | TRBV9 | CASSVEVNPLRNTIYF | TGTGCCAGCAGCGTAGAGGTCAACCCGTTAAGAAACACCATATATTTT
13 | TRBD1 | TRBJ2-5 | few | TRBV7-2 | CASSDRWDGTQYF | TGTGCCAGTTCGGACAGGTGGGATGGGACCCAGTACTTC
15 | . | TRBJ2-5 | . | TRBV5-5 | CASSLAVGFEETQYF | TGTGCCAGCAGCTTGGCCGTGGGTTTCGAAGAGACCCAGTACTTC
17 | TRBD1 | TRBJ1-6 | . | TRBV18 | CASSPSDRGRGNSPLHF | TGTGCCAGCTCACCATCAGACAGGGGGCGCGGAAATTCACCCCTCCACTTT
14 | . | TRBJ2-2 | . | TRBV5-1 | CASSLEPNTGELFF | TGCGCCAGCAGCTTGGAACCTAACACCGGGGAGCTGTTTTTT
13 | . | TRBJ1-6 | . | TRBV28 | CAILGLYNSPLHF | TGTGCCATCTTGGGACTGTATAATTCACCCCTCCACTTT
14 | TRBD2 | TRBJ2-2 | . | TRBV9 | CASSGLAGAGELFF | TGTGCCAGCAGCGGACTAGCGGGGGCCGGGGAGCTGTTTTTT
14 | . | TRBJ2-7 | . | TRBV25-1 | CASSAMTGRDEQYF | TGTGCCAGCAGTGCTATGACAGGGAGGGATGAGCAGTACTTC
14 | . | TRBJ1-3 | once | TRBV18 | CASSPPNSGNTIYF | TGTGCCAGCTCACCACCCAACTCTGGAAACACCATATATTTT
15 | TRBD2 | TRBJ2-1 | . | TRBV6-1 | CASSPTSGGYNEQFF | TGTGCCAGCAGTCCGACTAGCGGGGGGTACAATGAGCAGTTCTTC
14 | . | TRBJ1-2 | . | TRBV19 | CASSRQVANYGYTF | TGTGCCAGTAGTCGACAGGTTGCTAACTATGGCTACACCTTC
13 | TRBD1 | TRBJ2-3 | . | TRBV2 | CASSGQGALTQYF | TGTGCCAGCTCGGGACAGGGGGCCCTTACGCAGTATTTT
15 | . | TRBJ1-5 | . | TRBV28 | CASSNTGTSNQPQHF | TGTGCCAGCAGTAATACAGGGACGAGCAATCAGCCCCAGCATTTT